The 30 T cell receptor beta chains reported below all come from one sample, sequenced in a study of cytomegalovirus exposure and HLA in healthy donors. The PCR was carried out with 60 Vbeta primers and 13 Jbeta primers. TCRdb keeps only in-frame clones here, not all; method: immunoSEQ multiplex PCR. The data contain roughly 190,000 clones, around 80% of them singletons. Sequencing used PBMCs. Receptors were obtained from a woman younger than 35 in good health and CMV-seronegative.

The chain uses TRBV5-1 and TRBJ2-2; no definite D call. Germline-derived CDR1 and CDR2 are SGHRS and YFSETQ. V was trimmed by 0 bases and J by 1 base, leaving 4 bases between them. The CDR3 contains 14 residues. DNA for the CDR3: TGCGCCAGCAGCTTGGAGAGGAACACCGGGGAGCTGTTTTTT. Protein sequence: CASSLERNTGELFF.

The gene calls are TRBV18 and TRBJ2-3, with TRBD2 as a possible D gene (6 bases). Per germline, CDR1 KGHSH and CDR2 LQKENI. The CDR3 is made up of 13 amino acids. The ends were cut back, 2 bases at V and 5 bases at J, with 8 bases in the middle. CDR3 protein: CASSPGGGDTQYF. CDR3 sequence (DNA): TGTGCCAGCTCACCAGGGGGAGGAGATACGCAGTATTTT.

The chain combines TRBV2 with TRBJ2-7; D might be TRBD1 (5 bases). From germline, CDR1 is SNHLY and CDR2 FYNNEI. The CDR3 extends over 12 amino acids. With 5 bases removed from V and 3 bases from J, the gap between germline ends came to 8 bases. CDR3: CASSTDSYEQYV. For the CDR3, the DNA is TGTGCCAGCAGTACAGACAGCTACGAGCAGTACGTC.

The V and J genes are TRBV19 and TRBJ2-7, with 7 bases aligning to TRBD2. The CDR3 length is 17 residues. Germline-derived CDR1 and CDR2 are LNHDA and SQIVND (reference sequence). V lost 4 bases to trimming and J lost 3 bases; unmatched junction nucleotides: 15. DNA for the CDR3: TGTGCCAGTAGTAAACAGGAAGGAGGGAGGGCCATCTACGAGCAGTACTTC. Translation: CASSKQEGGRAIYEQYF. The full variable domain, in which reference TRBV19 and TRBJ2-7 provide the parts outside the CDR3, is DGGITQSPKYLFRKEGQNVTLSCEQNLNHDAMYWYRQDPGQGLRLIYYSQIVNDFQKGDIAEGYSVSREKKESFPLTVTSAQKNPTAFYLCASSKQEGGRAIYEQYFGPGTRLTVT.

The chain uses TRBV5-6 and TRBJ2-2; D is uncertain. Per germline, CDR1 SGHDT and CDR2 YYEEEE. Between the trimmed V and J ends, which lost 7 bases and 0 bases, there was a span of 10 bases. The CDR3 covers 14 residues. This CDR3 reads CASSTESNTGELFF. As DNA, the CDR3 is TGTGCCAGCTCGACGGAGTCGAACACCGGGGAGCTGTTTTTT.

V is TRBV27 and J is TRBJ1-2; D not certain. V gave up 5 bases and J gave up 5 bases, with 9 bases separating them. The CDR3 contains 12 residues. CDR1 MNHEY and CDR2 SMNVEV come from the germline V gene (reference sequence). Here the CDR3 DNA reads TGTGCCAGCAGTCCGGGAGGGTATGGCTACACCTTC. Translation: CASSPGGYGYTF.

The chain links TRBV30 to TRBJ2-1, with 9 bases that match TRBD2. Germline CDR1 reads GTSNPN; CDR2 reads SVGIG (reference sequence). The CDR3 is made up of 15 amino acids. Trimming took 2 bases from V and 7 from J; bases not matched to a gene: 9. The CDR3 loop reads CAWSSPLAGYNEQFF. CDR3 in DNA: TGTGCCTGGAGTTCGCCTCTAGCGGGATATAATGAGCAGTTCTTC.

The V and J genes are TRBV6-5 and TRBJ1-5, with 11 bases aligning to TRBD1. Germline assignment: CDR1 MNHEY and CDR2 SVGAGI. There are 15 residues in the CDR3. V lost 7 bases and J lost 7; bases outside the gene matches: 9. CDR3 bases: TGTGCCAGCACCTCCCGTCGGACAGGGGGCCAGCCCCAGCATTTT. This encodes CASTSRRTGGQPQHF.

The rearrangement links TRBV9 to TRBJ2-2, with 11 bases aligning to TRBD2. Germline values: CDR1 SGDLS, CDR2 YYNGEE. With 4 bases clipped from V and 0 bases from J, the junction kept 17 bases outside the gene matches. This CDR3 is 21 amino acids long. The CDR3 nucleotides read TGTGCCAGCAGCCCCGGACTCTTGGGACTAGCGGAGAATACGAACACCGGGGAGCTGTTTTTT. Translated: CASSPGLLGLAENTNTGELFF.

The chain couples TRBV7-9 to TRBJ2-1; D remains unclear. V shed 0 bases and J shed 4 bases, with 10 bases lying between them. The CDR3 spans 15 residues. CDR1 SEHNR and CDR2 FQNEAQ come from the germline V gene (reference sequence). The CDR3 loop reads CASSLASILYNEQFF. The CDR3 bases are TGTGCCAGCAGCTTAGCGTCTATCCTTTACAATGAGCAGTTCTTC. The whole variable domain, remainder taken from reference TRBV7-9 and TRBJ2-1, is DTGVSQNPRHKITKRGQNVTFRCDPISEHNRLYWYRQTLGQGPEFLTYFQNEAQLEKSRLLSDRFSAERPKGSFSTLEIQRTEQGDSAMYLCASSLASILYNEQFFGPGTRLTVL.

The chain couples TRBV7-8 to TRBJ1-2; 8 nucleotides agree with TRBD1. The CDR3 extends over 14 amino acids. The junction had 5 bases not matched to a gene; V was cut back by 1 base and J by 7 bases. Germline assignment: CDR1 SGHVS and CDR2 FQNEAQ. The CDR3 nucleotides are TGTGCCAGCAGCTTAGGGCAGGGGGCGTCTGGCTACACCTTC. It codes for CASSLGQGASGYTF.

The chain joins TRBV28 to TRBJ1-5; 9 bases line up with TRBD1. The ends lost 5 bases at V and 6 bases at J; junction bases unmatched: 2. The length of the CDR3 is 13 residues. Germline V gives CDR1 MDHEN, CDR2 SYDVKM. CDR3: CASSTGGFQPQHF. In DNA, the CDR3 is TGTGCCAGCAGTACAGGGGGCTTTCAGCCCCAGCATTTT.

The gene calls are TRBV7-2 and TRBJ2-2; TRBD2 matches at 7 bases. Germline V lookup: CDR1 SGHTA, CDR2 FQGNSA. V shed 3 bases and J 4 bases; nucleotides not matched to a gene: 5. CDR3 length equals 15 residues. CDR3 bases: TGTGCCAGCAGCTTTGTCGCTAGCGGCACCGGGGAGCTGTTTTTT. It codes for CASSFVASGTGELFF. Filled out from reference TRBV7-2 and TRBJ2-2, the complete variable domain reads GAGVSQSPSNKVTEKGKDVELRCDPISGHTALYWYRQSLGQGLEFLIYFQGNSAPDKSGLPSDRFSAERTGGSVSTLTIQRTQQEDSAVYLCASSFVASGTGELFFGEGSRLTVL.

This clone showed up just once. V and J are TRBV9 and TRBJ2-7, with TRBD1 matching 7 bases. CDR3 length: 16 amino acids. Looked up from germline, CDR1 is SGDLS and CDR2 is YYNGEE. V lost 3 bases to trimming and J lost 7 bases; unmatched junction nucleotides: 16. CDR3 amino acids: CASSAPRAGGSSEQYF. The CDR3 nucleotides are TGTGCCAGCAGCGCCCCCCGGGCAGGGGGAAGTTCGGAGCAGTACTTC.

This chain links TRBV2 with TRBJ2-1, with 11 bases fitting TRBD2. With 7 bases clipped from V and 4 bases from J, the junction kept 3 bases outside the gene matches. The CDR3 is 14 amino acids. Germline assignment: CDR1 SNHLY and CDR2 FYNNEI. The CDR3 bases are TGTGCCAGCAAGGGGACTAGCGGATACAATGAGCAGTTCTTC. It translates to CASKGTSGYNEQFF.

CDR3 region: CASSLERGRNYGYTF. The CDR3 bases are TGTGCCAGCAGCTTAGAGAGGGGGCGCAACTATGGCTACACCTTC. V gene TRBV7-2 combines with J gene TRBJ1-2, with 7 bases matching TRBD1. The CDR3 sequence is 15 residues long. Trimming cost V 1 base and J 2 bases; bases outside gene matches: 4. Germline loops: CDR1 SGHTA, CDR2 FQGNSA. Complete variable domain (other parts from reference TRBV7-2 and TRBJ1-2): GAGVSQSPSNKVTEKGKDVELRCDPISGHTALYWYRQSLGQGLEFLIYFQGNSAPDKSGLPSDRFSAERTGGSVSTLTIQRTQQEDSAVYLCASSLERGRNYGYTFGSGTRLTVV.

The J gene is TRBJ2-1, the V gene TRBV27; 7 nucleotides agree with TRBD1. V dropped 6 bases and J dropped 2; count of bases not matched to a gene: 1. The CDR3 has 13 residues. Germline lookup yields CDR1 MNHEY and CDR2 SMNVEV (reference sequence). The DNA of the CDR3 is TGTGCCAGCAGGACAGGGCCCTACAATGAGCAGTTCTTC. Its translation is CASRTGPYNEQFF.

The chain couples TRBV4-3 to TRBJ2-1; D gene ambiguous. This CDR3 is built from 15 residues. Trimming left V 0 bases short and J 0 bases short, with 6 bases between. Germline values: CDR1 LGHNA, CDR2 YSLEER. CDR3 loop: CASSQDASSYNEQFF. The CDR3 DNA reads as TGCGCCAGCAGCCAAGATGCTAGCTCCTACAATGAGCAGTTCTTC.

In DNA form, the CDR3 reads TGTGCCAGCTCACACCGGGACACCCACACAGATACGCAGTATTTT. The encoded protein is CASSHRDTHTDTQYF. The J gene is TRBJ2-3, the V gene TRBV18; a weak D match, TRBD1 (6 bases). This CDR3 is 15 amino acids long. V was trimmed by 4 bases and J by 2 bases, leaving 13 bases between them. CDR1 and CDR2 from the germline V gene are KGHSH and LQKENI.

The rearrangement uses TRBV28 and TRBJ2-3; 7 bases are shared with TRBD2. The V and J ends lost 5 bases and 2 bases, in that order; junction bases with no gene match: 10. CDR1 MDHEN and CDR2 SYDVKM come from the germline V gene. The CDR3 has 16 residues. CDR3 nucleotides: TGTGCCAGCAGTCAGGTTGGCGGGAGTGACACAGATACGCAGTATTTT. Translated: CASSQVGGSDTDTQYF.

This clone was detected only a few times. This chain joins TRBV2 and TRBJ1-1, with 8 positions matching TRBD1. The ends lost 4 bases at V and 2 bases at J; junction bases unmatched: 9. The germline gives CDR1 SNHLY, CDR2 FYNNEI. The CDR3 contains 16 residues. The CDR3 loop reads CASSGDQGAVNTEAFF. The CDR3 coding sequence is TGTGCCAGCAGTGGAGATCAGGGGGCGGTAAACACTGAAGCTTTCTTT.

The gene calls are TRBV7-9 and TRBJ2-7, with 7 bases lining up with TRBD2. Per the germline V gene, CDR1 is SEHNR and CDR2 is FQNEAQ (reference sequence). Trimming removed 4 bases from V and 5 bases from J; junction bases left unmatched: 11. The CDR3 spans 15 residues. The CDR3 sequence: CASSSRGRESHEQYF. In nucleotides, the CDR3 is TGTGCCAGCAGCTCGCGCGGGCGGGAGTCCCACGAGCAGTACTTC.

This clone has only a few counts. This sequence joins TRBV5-1 and TRBJ1-4; D is possibly TRBD1 (5 bases). In germline, CDR1 is SGHRS, CDR2 YFSETQ. This CDR3 has 15 amino acids. The V and J ends lost 0 bases and 6 bases respectively, with 12 bases between them. CDR3 in amino acids: CASSLEWGADEKLFF. In DNA, the CDR3 is TGCGCCAGCAGCTTGGAATGGGGCGCGGATGAAAAACTGTTTTTT.

The V gene is TRBV11-2, the J gene TRBJ1-4; perhaps TRBD1 as D (5 bases). Per the germline V gene, CDR1 is SGHAT and CDR2 is FQNNGV. V shed 1 base and J shed 6 bases, with 15 bases lying between them. The CDR3 covers 16 residues. The CDR3 is CASSLASQTGDEKLFF. CDR3 DNA: TGTGCCAGCAGCTTAGCTTCCCAGACGGGGGATGAAAAACTGTTTTTT.

The V gene is TRBV5-1, the J gene TRBJ2-2; 9 bases match TRBD1. The trim removed 4 bases at V and 6 bases at J, leaving 1 base unmatched. CDR3 length: 13 amino acids. Germline V gene sequence: CDR1 SGHRS, CDR2 YFSETQ. The CDR3 DNA reads TGCGCCAGCAGCCGACAGGGGGCCGGGGAGCTGTTTTTT. Protein sequence: CASSRQGAGELFF.

This rearrangement joins TRBV30 to TRBJ2-1; 11 bases are shared with TRBD2. This CDR3 has 15 amino acids. Trimming cost V 2 bases and J 7 bases; bases outside gene matches: 7. Germline V gene data show CDR1 as GTSNPN and CDR2 as SVGIG (reference sequence). The CDR3 loop reads CAWSSTSGRVNEQFF. The CDR3 DNA reads TGTGCCTGGAGTAGCACTAGCGGGAGAGTAAATGAGCAGTTCTTC.

Details on this clone: Mismatch with germline at one junction end may stem from a read error. J is TRBJ1-5 and V is TRBV7-9, with TRBD1 identical over 11 bases. The CDR3 extends over 16 amino acids. Germline-derived CDR1 and CDR2 are SEHNR and FQNEAQ (reference sequence). Written as DNA, the CDR3 is TGTTCCAGCAGCTTAGCACGGACAGGGGGCGATCAGCCCCAGCATTTT. Translating gives CSSSLARTGGDQPQHF.

This clone was observed once. This chain uses TRBV9 with TRBJ2-2, with a tentative D call TRBD1 (5 bases). V dropped 4 bases and J dropped 0 bases, with 13 bases sitting between them. The CDR3 is 16 amino acids. Germline V lookup: CDR1 SGDLS, CDR2 YYNGEE. The CDR3 nucleotides are TGTGCCAGCAGCAATGGGGCTTTCGCGAACACCGGGGAGCTGTTTTTT. Its translation is CASSNGAFANTGELFF. Looking up the rest from reference TRBV9 and TRBJ2-2 gives the full variable domain: DSGVTQTPKHLITATGQRVTLRCSPRSGDLSVYWYQQSLDQGLQFLIQYYNGEERAKGNILERFSAQQFPDLHSELNLSSLELGDSALYFCASSNGAFANTGELFFGEGSRLTVL.

J is TRBJ2-1 and V is TRBV7-2; 8 positions match TRBD1. The trim removed 2 bases at V and 3 bases at J, leaving 9 bases unmatched. The CDR3 extends over 17 amino acids. The V gene's germline CDR1 is SGHTA and CDR2 FQGNSA. CDR3 nucleotides: TGTGCCAGCAGCTTAACACCCCCCGACAGGGGCTACAATGAGCAGTTCTTC. It yields the protein CASSLTPPDRGYNEQFF.

The sample holds a few counts of this clone. The chain employs TRBV6-1 and TRBJ1-5; TRBD1 agrees at 7 bases. This CDR3 has 15 residues. V was pared by 6 bases and J by 3 bases, with 8 bases of the junction left unmatched. Germline V gene lookup returns CDR1 MNHNS and CDR2 SASEGT. CDR3 nucleotides: TGTGCCAGCAGGGTCCCGGGACAGCCCAATCAGCCCCAGCATTTT. It translates to CASRVPGQPNQPQHF.